This T cell receptor (beta chain) derives from a study of T cells after yellow fever vaccination. At least ten counts were recorded for this clonotype. Its antigen remains unknown. TCRdb used MiXCR to reprocess the 5' RACE reads, holding one entry per CDR3 protein. The top ten clones hold around 19% of a sample with around 300,000 distinct CDR3 sequences, about 4.5% of them seen once. V lost 5 bases, J lost 1 base, and 6 bases lay in between. Per the germline V gene, CDR1 is SGHRS and CDR2 is YFSETQ. This CDR3 comprises 13 residues. Study-wide results and limits: Clones that expanded after primary vaccination mostly reappeared after the booster (roughly 97% CD4, roughly 87% CD8). Abundant bulk-population clonotypes could contaminate the FACS-sorted repertoires.

Sequences were derived from PBMCs, sampled 15 days after the yellow fever booster vaccination. This receptor was identified in a young man who received the YFV17D yellow fever vaccine. This sequence joins TRBV5-1 and TRBJ2-2; no reliable D call. The CDR3 sequence: CASRSGNTGELFF. Written as DNA, the CDR3 is TGCGCCAGCAGATCCGGGAACACCGGGGAGCTGTTTTTT.